These T cell receptor beta chains were read from a single sample in a study of glioma-infiltrating T cells after dendritic cell vaccination. Assay: immunoSEQ multiplex PCR; the TCRdb copy retains only in-frame clones and omits some. The top ten clones hold about 2.2% of a sample with 70,000 to 95,000 clones, more than 75% of them seen once. Sequenced here: blood, sampled after dendritic cell vaccination. The receptor source for this set is a human donor with glioblastoma. The CDR3 runs from the conserved cysteine through the conserved F or W. Fields, in order: J gene, V gene, D gene, clone size, CDR3 DNA, CDR3 protein. A D gene is named only where the DNA matches it firmly. Size is omitted from some rows. Given values are once, few, many or a class for expanded clones.

j_gene: TRBJ1-6; v_gene: TRBV7-3; d_gene: NA; abundance: NA; CDR3nt: TGTGCCAGCAGCTTCCCAAATTCACCCCTCCACTTT; CDR3aa: CASSFPNSPLHF
j_gene: TRBJ2-2; v_gene: TRBV7-3; d_gene: TRBD2; abundance: few; CDR3nt: TGTGCCAGCAGTACGGGACTAGCGGGAGGCGAAACCGGGGAGCTGTTTTTT; CDR3aa: CASSTGLAGGETGELFF
j_gene: TRBJ1-1; v_gene: TRBV11-2; d_gene: NA; abundance: NA; CDR3nt: TGTGCCAGCAGCCCTCCCGGTAGCGCCCCTGGAGGAGCTTTCTTT; CDR3aa: CASSPPGSAPGGAFF
j_gene: TRBJ1-4; v_gene: TRBV9; d_gene: TRBD1; abundance: NA; CDR3nt: TGTGCCAGCAGCCAGACCTCGACAGGGGCATTCGAAAAACTGTTTTTT; CDR3aa: CASSQTSTGAFEKLFF
j_gene: TRBJ2-2; v_gene: TRBV5-1; d_gene: NA; abundance: NA; CDR3nt: TGCGCCAGCAGCTTTCTGACTGACACCGGGGAGCTGTTTTTT; CDR3aa: CASSFLTDTGELFF
j_gene: TRBJ1-1; v_gene: TRBV7-3; d_gene: NA; abundance: NA; CDR3nt: TGTGCCAGCAGCTTAAGCATAGCGGACACTGAAGCTTTCTTT; CDR3aa: CASSLSIADTEAFF
j_gene: TRBJ2-5; v_gene: TRBV20-1; d_gene: NA; abundance: few; CDR3nt: TGCAGTGCTTGGACTAAGGAGACCCAGTACTTC; CDR3aa: CSAWTKETQYF
j_gene: TRBJ2-2; v_gene: TRBV7-6; d_gene: TRBD2; abundance: NA; CDR3nt: TGTGCCAGCAGTTCGGAGCGGGGGAACACCGGGGAGCTGTTTTTT; CDR3aa: CASSSERGNTGELFF
j_gene: TRBJ1-2; v_gene: TRBV7-2; d_gene: NA; abundance: NA; CDR3nt: TGTGCCAGCAGCTTAGCCCAGGGTAGCTATGGCTACACCTTC; CDR3aa: CASSLAQGSYGYTF
j_gene: TRBJ2-5; v_gene: TRBV7-2; d_gene: NA; abundance: NA; CDR3nt: TGTGCCAGCAGCTCACGCCGCTGGGGGGGGCGATATGGGGAGACCCAGTACTTC; CDR3aa: CASSSRRWGGRYGETQYF
j_gene: TRBJ2-7; v_gene: TRBV7-2; d_gene: NA; abundance: NA; CDR3nt: TGTGCCAGCAGCCCCTCCCCCGCCCCCGAGCAGTACTTC; CDR3aa: CASSPSPAPEQYF
j_gene: TRBJ1-1; v_gene: TRBV25-1; d_gene: NA; abundance: once; CDR3nt: TGTGCCAGCATCGGGGGAGGGAACACTGAAGCTTTCTTT; CDR3aa: CASIGGGNTEAFF
j_gene: TRBJ2-1; v_gene: TRBV7-3; d_gene: TRBD2; abundance: NA; CDR3nt: TGTGCCAGCAGCCCGCAAGCGGGAGTGGACAATGAGCAGTTCTTC; CDR3aa: CASSPQAGVDNEQFF
j_gene: TRBJ2-2; v_gene: TRBV5-4; d_gene: NA; abundance: NA; CDR3nt: TGTGCCAGCATGACAGGTCAGAACACCGGGGAGCTGTTTTTT; CDR3aa: CASMTGQNTGELFF
j_gene: TRBJ1-5; v_gene: TRBV7-2; d_gene: NA; abundance: NA; CDR3nt: TGTGCCAGCAGCCCCATCGGGGAGTTAGGTCAGCCCCAGCATTTT; CDR3aa: CASSPIGELGQPQHF
j_gene: TRBJ1-2; v_gene: TRBV7-9; d_gene: TRBD1; abundance: NA; CDR3nt: TGTGCCACACCGGGACAGAACTATGGCTACACCTTC; CDR3aa: CATPGQNYGYTF
j_gene: TRBJ1-2; v_gene: TRBV2; d_gene: TRBD1; abundance: NA; CDR3nt: TGTGCCAGAGAAATTACAGGGGGCTACAACTATGGCTACACCTTC; CDR3aa: CAREITGGYNYGYTF
j_gene: TRBJ2-5; v_gene: TRBV9; d_gene: TRBD1; abundance: NA; CDR3nt: TGTGCCAGCAGCGCTGGACAGGGTGGGGAGACCCAGTACTTC; CDR3aa: CASSAGQGGETQYF
j_gene: TRBJ2-7; v_gene: TRBV6-6; d_gene: NA; abundance: NA; CDR3nt: TGTGCCAGCAGTCACCCCGGGTTCGAGCAGTACTTC; CDR3aa: CASSHPGFEQYF
j_gene: TRBJ2-3; v_gene: TRBV6-6; d_gene: TRBD1; abundance: NA; CDR3nt: TGTGCCAGCAGGACCCGGGACAGTACAGATACGCAGTATTTT; CDR3aa: CASRTRDSTDTQYF
j_gene: TRBJ2-3; v_gene: TRBV11-3; d_gene: NA; abundance: NA; CDR3nt: TGTGCCAGCAGAAAAGGGGGGGACCGGGGCACAGATACGCAGTATTTT; CDR3aa: CASRKGGDRGTDTQYF
j_gene: TRBJ2-7; v_gene: TRBV10-3; d_gene: NA; abundance: NA; CDR3nt: TGTGCCATCCGGGACTCACGCTACGAGCAGTACTTC; CDR3aa: CAIRDSRYEQYF
j_gene: TRBJ2-7; v_gene: TRBV7-8; d_gene: NA; abundance: NA; CDR3nt: TGTGCCAGCAGCTCCCGGTGGGGCTACGGGCAGTACTTC; CDR3aa: CASSSRWGYGQYF
j_gene: TRBJ2-1; v_gene: TRBV5-4; d_gene: NA; abundance: NA; CDR3nt: TGTGCCAGCAGCCTACAGGGTAGCGATGAGCAGTTCTTC; CDR3aa: CASSLQGSDEQFF
j_gene: TRBJ2-1; v_gene: TRBV19; d_gene: TRBD1; abundance: NA; CDR3nt: TGTGCCAGCGGGGGGGACAGGGGCTACAATGAGCAGTTCTTC; CDR3aa: CASGGDRGYNEQFF
j_gene: TRBJ1-2; v_gene: TRBV27; d_gene: TRBD1; abundance: NA; CDR3nt: TGTGCCAGCAGTTCGGGGACAGGGGTGATCTATGGCTACACCTTC; CDR3aa: CASSSGTGVIYGYTF
j_gene: TRBJ2-7; v_gene: TRBV5-1; d_gene: NA; abundance: NA; CDR3nt: TGCGCCAGCAGCTTGGTACAGGGACCCTACGAGCAGTACTTC; CDR3aa: CASSLVQGPYEQYF
j_gene: TRBJ2-1; v_gene: TRBV10-3; d_gene: TRBD1; abundance: few; CDR3nt: TGTGCCATCAGTGCCGAAGGACAGGGCACCTACAATGAGCAGTTCTTC; CDR3aa: CAISAEGQGTYNEQFF
j_gene: TRBJ1-2; v_gene: TRBV5-1; d_gene: TRBD1; abundance: NA; CDR3nt: TGCGCCAGCAGCTTGACAGGGGTCGACTATGGCTACACCTTC; CDR3aa: CASSLTGVDYGYTF
j_gene: TRBJ2-3; v_gene: TRBV6-5; d_gene: TRBD2; abundance: NA; CDR3nt: TGTGCCAGCAGTTATAACCTAGCGGGAGGGGGAGGGAAGCAGTATTTT; CDR3aa: CASSYNLAGGGGKQYF
j_gene: TRBJ2-3; v_gene: TRBV19; d_gene: TRBD2; abundance: NA; CDR3nt: TGTGCCAGTAGTATTGGGACTAGAGATACGCAGTATTTT; CDR3aa: CASSIGTRDTQYF
j_gene: TRBJ1-5; v_gene: TRBV7-2; d_gene: TRBD1; abundance: NA; CDR3nt: TGTGCCAGCAGCCGAACTGGGACAGACAATCAGCCCCAGCATTTT; CDR3aa: CASSRTGTDNQPQHF
j_gene: TRBJ2-1; v_gene: TRBV6-4; d_gene: NA; abundance: NA; CDR3nt: TGTGCCAGCAGTGACCCCCAGCGGAGCAATGAGCAGTTCTTC; CDR3aa: CASSDPQRSNEQFF
j_gene: TRBJ1-4; v_gene: TRBV5-4; d_gene: NA; abundance: NA; CDR3nt: TGTGCCAGCAGCTTGCCGGGGAATGAAAAACTGTTTTTT; CDR3aa: CASSLPGNEKLFF
j_gene: TRBJ2-7; v_gene: TRBV4-3; d_gene: TRBD2; abundance: once; CDR3nt: TGCGCCAGCAGCCTTAAGCTGGGGACTAGCGGGAGGGCCATCGACTACGAGCAGTACTTC; CDR3aa: CASSLKLGTSGRAIDYEQYF
j_gene: TRBJ1-2; v_gene: TRBV6-1; d_gene: NA; abundance: NA; CDR3nt: TGTGCCAGCACGGGAGGGGCGTCGGGACACTATGGCTACACCTTC; CDR3aa: CASTGGASGHYGYTF
j_gene: TRBJ1-4; v_gene: TRBV30; d_gene: TRBD1; abundance: NA; CDR3nt: TGTGCCTGGAGCCCGGGACAGGGAGAGAGTGAAAAACTGTTTTTT; CDR3aa: CAWSPGQGESEKLFF
j_gene: TRBJ1-5; v_gene: TRBV27; d_gene: NA; abundance: NA; CDR3nt: TGTGCCAGCAGTTCCGGTTTTGGGCCCCAGCATTTT; CDR3aa: CASSSGFGPQHF
j_gene: TRBJ2-7; v_gene: TRBV18; d_gene: TRBD1; abundance: once; CDR3nt: TGTGCCAGCTCACCCGGGGCAGGGGGCATTTACGAGCAGTACTTC; CDR3aa: CASSPGAGGIYEQYF
j_gene: TRBJ2-7; v_gene: TRBV5-1; d_gene: TRBD2; abundance: NA; CDR3nt: TGCGCCAGCAGCTATGGACTAGCGGCCTACGAGCAGTACTTC; CDR3aa: CASSYGLAAYEQYF
j_gene: TRBJ2-1; v_gene: TRBV18; d_gene: NA; abundance: NA; CDR3nt: TGTGCCAGCTCACACCTTCGGGGGGCTCAAGATGAGCAGTTCTTC; CDR3aa: CASSHLRGAQDEQFF
j_gene: TRBJ1-3; v_gene: TRBV7-2; d_gene: NA; abundance: few; CDR3nt: TGTGCCAGCAGCTTAAACAGCGGAAACACCATATATTTT; CDR3aa: CASSLNSGNTIYF
j_gene: TRBJ2-6; v_gene: TRBV7-7; d_gene: NA; abundance: NA; CDR3nt: TGTGCCAGCAGCCCGATCGGGTCTGGGGCCAACGTCCTGACTTTC; CDR3aa: CASSPIGSGANVLTF
j_gene: TRBJ2-7; v_gene: TRBV18; d_gene: TRBD1; abundance: NA; CDR3nt: TGTGCCAGCTCACCTGGGACAGGGGGCTTCTACGAGCAGTACTTC; CDR3aa: CASSPGTGGFYEQYF
j_gene: TRBJ1-2; v_gene: TRBV5-5; d_gene: NA; abundance: NA; CDR3nt: TGTGCCAGCAGCTTAGTGACAGCCCGTCGGAGCTATGGCTACACCTTC; CDR3aa: CASSLVTARRSYGYTF
j_gene: TRBJ2-4; v_gene: TRBV27; d_gene: NA; abundance: NA; CDR3nt: TGTGCCAGCAGTACCCACGGAGGGGTAGCCAAAAACATTCAGTACTTC; CDR3aa: CASSTHGGVAKNIQYF
j_gene: TRBJ2-1; v_gene: TRBV14; d_gene: NA; abundance: NA; CDR3nt: TGTGCCAGCAGCCAAGCGTTGCGACTGCCTCGGAATGAGCAGTTCTTC; CDR3aa: CASSQALRLPRNEQFF
j_gene: TRBJ2-7; v_gene: TRBV30; d_gene: TRBD1; abundance: once; CDR3nt: TGTGCCTGGAGGAAGGGGACAGGGTTTTACGAGCAGTACTTC; CDR3aa: CAWRKGTGFYEQYF
j_gene: TRBJ1-3; v_gene: TRBV7-2; d_gene: NA; abundance: once; CDR3nt: TGTGCCAGCAGCTGGGACGGGGGACGAGGAAACACCATATATTTT; CDR3aa: CASSWDGGRGNTIYF
j_gene: TRBJ2-3; v_gene: TRBV6-1; d_gene: NA; abundance: NA; CDR3nt: TGTGCCAGCAGTGGGCCAGGGAGCACAGATACGCAGTATTTT; CDR3aa: CASSGPGSTDTQYF
j_gene: TRBJ2-7; v_gene: TRBV13; d_gene: NA; abundance: NA; CDR3nt: TGTGCCAGCAGCGCCTCCTACGAGCAGTACTTC; CDR3aa: CASSASYEQYF
j_gene: TRBJ2-1; v_gene: TRBV10-3; d_gene: TRBD2; abundance: NA; CDR3nt: TGTGCCATCGGGAGGGAGGCCTACAATGAGCAGTTCTTC; CDR3aa: CAIGREAYNEQFF